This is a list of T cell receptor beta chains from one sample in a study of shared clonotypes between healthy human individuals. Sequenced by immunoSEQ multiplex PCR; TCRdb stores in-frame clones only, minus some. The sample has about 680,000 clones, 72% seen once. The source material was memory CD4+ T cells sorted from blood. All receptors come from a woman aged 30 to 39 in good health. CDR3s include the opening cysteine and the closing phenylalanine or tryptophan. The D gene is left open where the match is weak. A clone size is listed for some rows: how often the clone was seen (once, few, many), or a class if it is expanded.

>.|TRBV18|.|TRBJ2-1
CASSPWGVEQFF
TGTGCCAGCTCACCATGGGGCGTAGAGCAGTTCTTC
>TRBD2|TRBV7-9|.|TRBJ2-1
CASSAPGTSYYNEQFF
TGTGCCAGCAGCGCCCCCGGGACTAGCTACTACAATGAGCAGTTCTTC
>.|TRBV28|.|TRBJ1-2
CASSLEGSDGYTF
TGTGCCAGCAGTTTGGAGGGGTCCGATGGCTACACCTTC
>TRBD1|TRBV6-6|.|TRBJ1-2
CASSRAGTEYGYTF
TGTGCCAGCAGTCGCGCCGGGACAGAGTATGGCTACACCTTC
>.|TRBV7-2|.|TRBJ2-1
CASSFQVSSNNEQFF
TGTGCCAGCAGCTTTCAAGTTAGCAGTAACAATGAGCAGTTCTTC
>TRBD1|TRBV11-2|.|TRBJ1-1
CASRDPGQLEAFF
TGTGCCAGCAGGGATCCGGGACAGCTTGAAGCTTTCTTT
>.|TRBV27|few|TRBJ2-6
CASSLRGSGANVLTF
TGTGCCAGCAGTCTACGCGGGTCTGGGGCCAACGTCCTGACTTTC
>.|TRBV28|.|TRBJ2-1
CASSSEYEQFF
TGTGCCAGCAGTTCTGAGTATGAGCAGTTCTTC
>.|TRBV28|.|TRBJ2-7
CASSSPPVSYEQYF
TGTGCCAGCAGTTCCCCACCGGTCTCCTACGAGCAGTACTTC
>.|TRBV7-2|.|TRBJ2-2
CASSLGVGTTGELFF
TGTGCCAGCAGCTTAGGAGTCGGGACCACCGGGGAGCTGTTTTTT
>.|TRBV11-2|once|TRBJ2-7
CASSAEGWTVSYEQYF
TGTGCCAGCAGCGCTGAGGGTTGGACGGTCTCCTACGAGCAGTACTTC
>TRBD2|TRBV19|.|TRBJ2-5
CASSKREGRETQYF
TGTGCCAGTAGTAAGCGGGAGGGCAGGGAGACCCAGTACTTC
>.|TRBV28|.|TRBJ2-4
CASRVSAKNIQYF
TGTGCCAGCAGAGTTTCTGCCAAAAACATTCAGTACTTC
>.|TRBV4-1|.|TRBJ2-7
CASSQADVSYEQYF
TGCGCCAGCAGCCAAGCAGACGTCTCCTACGAGCAGTACTTC
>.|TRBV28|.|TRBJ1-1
CASTGAQEAFF
TGTGCCAGCACAGGGGCACAAGAAGCTTTCTTT
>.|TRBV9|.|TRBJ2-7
CASSAHSPSSEQYF
TGTGCCAGCAGCGCACACTCTCCTTCTAGCGAGCAGTACTTC
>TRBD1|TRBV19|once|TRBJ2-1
CASSRKGQGDLNEQFF
TGTGCCAGTAGTAGGAAGGGACAGGGGGACTTGAATGAGCAGTTCTTC
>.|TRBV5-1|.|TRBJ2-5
CASSRGLEQETQYF
TGCGCCAGCAGCCGAGGGCTGGAGCAAGAGACCCAGTACTTC
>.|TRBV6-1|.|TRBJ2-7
CASIDYNTYEQYF
TGTGCCAGCATTGACTACAACACCTACGAGCAGTACTTC
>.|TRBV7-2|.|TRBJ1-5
CASSLNGGDQPQHF
TGTGCCAGCAGCTTAAATGGAGGGGATCAGCCCCAGCATTTT
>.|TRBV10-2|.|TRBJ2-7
CASSEDGYEQYF
TGCGCCAGCAGTGAGGACGGCTACGAGCAGTACTTC
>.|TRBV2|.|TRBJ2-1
CASTPMSESYNEQFF
TGTGCCAGCACCCCGATGTCGGAGTCCTACAATGAGCAGTTCTTC
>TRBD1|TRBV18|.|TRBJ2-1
CASGRDRDYNEQFF
TGTGCCAGTGGCCGGGACAGGGACTACAATGAGCAGTTCTTC
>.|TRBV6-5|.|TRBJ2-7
CASSRGPLGPYEQYF
TGTGCCAGCAGCCGGGGACCTCTAGGTCCCTACGAGCAGTACTTC
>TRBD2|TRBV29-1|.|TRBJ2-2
CSVVAGWDTGELFF
TGCAGCGTTGTAGCGGGGTGGGACACCGGGGAGCTGTTTTTT
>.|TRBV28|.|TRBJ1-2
CASVTSGRGIYGYTF
TGTGCCAGCGTTACTTCGGGCAGGGGCATTTATGGCTACACCTTC
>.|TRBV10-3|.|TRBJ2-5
CAIRTTGRETQYF
TGTGCCATCAGGACGACGGGGCGAGAGACCCAGTACTTC
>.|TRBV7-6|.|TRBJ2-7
CASSTGPTYEQYF
TGTGCCAGCAGCACAGGGCCGACCTACGAGCAGTACTTC